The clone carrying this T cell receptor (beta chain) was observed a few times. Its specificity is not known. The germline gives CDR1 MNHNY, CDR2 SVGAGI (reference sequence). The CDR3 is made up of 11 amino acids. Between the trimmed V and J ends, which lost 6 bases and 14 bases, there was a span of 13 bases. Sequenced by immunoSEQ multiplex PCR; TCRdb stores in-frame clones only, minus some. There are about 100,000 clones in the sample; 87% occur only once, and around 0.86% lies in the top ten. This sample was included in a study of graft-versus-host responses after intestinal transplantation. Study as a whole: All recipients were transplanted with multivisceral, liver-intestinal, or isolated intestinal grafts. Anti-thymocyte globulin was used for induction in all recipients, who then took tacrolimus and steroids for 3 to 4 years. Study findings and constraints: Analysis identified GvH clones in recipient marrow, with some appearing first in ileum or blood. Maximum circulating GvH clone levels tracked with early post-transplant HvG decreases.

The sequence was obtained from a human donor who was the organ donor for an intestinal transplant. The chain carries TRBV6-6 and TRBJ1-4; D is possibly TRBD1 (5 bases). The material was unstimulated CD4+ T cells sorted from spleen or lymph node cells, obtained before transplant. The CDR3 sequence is CASSIRWGLFF. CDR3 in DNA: TGTGCCAGCAGCATTCGCTGGGGGCTGTTTTTT.